The 27 T cell receptor beta chains presented below share a single source sample, sequenced in a study of T-cell reconstitution after alpha-beta-depleted transplantation in children. Library preparation (for TCRbeta) was performed with unique molecular identifiers. TCRdb reprocessed the PCR reads with MiXCR, giving one entry per CDR3 protein. This table has about 510,000 distinct CDR3 sequences, approximately 10% appearing once. Source: PBMCs, mostly from graft donor cells, taken 180 days after TCRalphabeta/CD19-depleted stem cell transplant. All receptors come from a female patient aged 2 to 10 who had a stem cell transplant for aplastic anemia, so the T cells may come from the graft donor.

This clonotype came up many times. This chain connects TRBV7-8 to TRBJ1-5; a weak D match, TRBD1 (6 bases). The CDR3 covers 16 residues. Germline V gene data show CDR1 as SGHVS and CDR2 as FQNEAQ. The germline V and J ends were trimmed by 6 bases and 3 bases, with 18 bases remaining between them. The CDR3: CASRPWGHQTNQPQHF. The DNA of the CDR3 is TGTGCCAGCAGACCTTGGGGACACCAAACCAATCAGCCCCAGCATTTT.

The sample holds many counts of this clonotype. The chain employs TRBV29-1 and TRBJ2-5, with 7 bases aligning to TRBD1. CDR1 SQVTM and CDR2 ANQGSEA come from the germline V gene. The CDR3 covers 14 residues. Germline trimming cut 4 bases from V and 5 bases from J; bases unmatched to any gene: 10. In DNA form, the CDR3 reads TGCAGCGTTGCCCTTCGACAGGGCGGGGAGACCCAGTACTTC. Translation gives CSVALRQGGETQYF.

This clonotype has only a few counts. The V and J genes are TRBV25-1 and TRBJ1-4; D gene unclear. V lost 6 bases, J lost 5 bases, and 22 bases lay in between. The CDR3 covers 17 residues. Germline V gene sequence: CDR1 MGHDK, CDR2 SYGVNS. The CDR3 nucleotides read TGTGCCAGCAGGGATACCGGGCCGGACGGAAGAAATGAAAAACTGTTTTTT. Its translation is CASRDTGPDGRNEKLFF.

This clonotype has just a few counts. The V call is TRBV25-1, the J call TRBJ2-5, with D possibly matching TRBD1 (5 bases). The germline gives CDR1 MGHDK, CDR2 SYGVNS. Trimming stripped 8 bases from V and 4 bases from J, with 8 bases between. CDR3 length equals 11 residues. Here the CDR3 reads CASQGRETQYF. The CDR3 DNA is TGTGCCAGCCAGGGTAGAGAGACCCAGTACTTC. Drawing the rest from reference TRBV25-1 and TRBJ2-5, the complete variable domain is EADIYQTPRYLVIGTGKKITLECSQTMGHDKMYWYQQDPGMELHLIHYSYGVNSTEKGDLSSESTVSRIRTEHFPLTLESARPSHTSQYLCASQGRETQYFGPGTRLLVL.

This clonotype was seen a handful of times. The rearrangement links TRBV4-3 to TRBJ2-7; D uncertain. The CDR3 extends over 14 amino acids. From germline, CDR1 is LGHNA and CDR2 YSLEER. V shed 4 bases and J shed 2 bases, with 12 bases lying between them. The CDR3 is CASSLLGPPYEQYF. The CDR3 DNA reads TGCGCCAGCAGCCTCCTCGGGCCCCCCTACGAGCAGTACTTC.

This clonotype has a count of ten or more. The chain couples TRBV27 to TRBJ1-1; D is ambiguous. The germline V gene encodes CDR1 MNHEY and CDR2 SMNVEV (reference sequence). The CDR3 runs to 10 residues. Trimming left V 8 bases short and J 4 bases short, with 5 bases between. The CDR3 coding sequence is TGTGCCAGCGGCGGCACTGAAGCTTTCTTT. Residues: CASGGTEAFF.

Note on this clonotype: A much larger clone lies a single base off, so this may be a read error. V and J are TRBV28 and TRBJ2-3, with TRBD2 identical over 11 bases. J lost 4 bases, V lost 6 bases, and 9 bases had no gene match. The CDR3 contains 16 residues. Looked up from germline, CDR1 is MDHEN and CDR2 is SYDVKM. CDR3 sequence (DNA): TGTGCCAGCAGCGGCCCACTAGCGGGAGTGCCAGATACGCAGTATTTT. Protein sequence: CASSGPLAGVPDTQYF.

There are many counts of this clonotype. Compared with germline, one end of the junction differs, possibly owing to a read error. J is TRBJ1-5 and V is TRBV5-1; D gene unclear. The CDR3 spans 15 residues. The germline CDR1 and CDR2 sequences are SGHRS and YFSETQ. The CDR3 DNA is TGTGCCAGCAGCTTGGCCGGGATTAGCAATCAGCCCCAGCATTTT. Protein product: CASSLAGISNQPQHF. The variable domain in full, with the rest retrieved from reference TRBV5-1 and TRBJ1-5, is KAGVTQTPRYLIKTRGQQVTLSCSPISGHRSVSWYQQTPGQGLQFLFEYFSETQRNKGNFPGRFSGRQFSNSRSEMNVSTLELGDSALYLCASSLAGISNQPQHFGDGTRLSIL.

To note about this clonotype: Mismatch with germline at one junction end may stem from a read error. The rearrangement links TRBV3-1 to TRBJ2-2; 11 bases agree with TRBD2. CDR1 and CDR2 from the germline V gene are LGHDT and YNNKEL (reference sequence). This CDR3 comprises 16 residues. CDR3 DNA: TGTGCCGGCAGCCAAGAACGTCTAGCGGGAGGAGGGGAGCTGTTTTTT. Translating it yields CAGSQERLAGGGELFF.

The rearrangement uses TRBV7-7 and TRBJ2-3; possibly TRBD2 for D (5 bases). Germline-derived CDR1 and CDR2 are SSHAT and FNYEAQ (reference sequence). The V end was cut by 4 bases, the J end by 0 bases, with 14 bases between. The CDR3 spans 16 residues. The CDR3 DNA sequence: TGTGCCAGCAGCTCCGCGGGTAGGGAGAGCACAGATACGCAGTATTTT. Translation gives CASSSAGRESTDTQYF. The variable domain in full, with the rest retrieved from reference TRBV7-7 and TRBJ2-3, is GAGVSQSPRYKVTKRGQDVTLRCDPISSHATLYWYQQALGQGPEFLTYFNYEAQPDKSGLPSDRFSAERPEGSISTLTIQRTEQRDSAMYRCASSSAGRESTDTQYFGPGTRLTVL.

A few counts support this clonotype. The chain recombines TRBV18 with TRBJ2-1; TRBD2 aligns across 13 bases. V dropped 4 bases and J dropped 12; count of bases not matched to a gene: 12. Germline V gene sequence: CDR1 KGHSH, CDR2 LQKENI. This CDR3 comprises 16 residues. CDR3 DNA sequence: TGTGCCAGCTCACGACCGGGACTAGCGGGGCAGACGGGGCAGTTCTTC. Its translation: CASSRPGLAGQTGQFF.

The gene calls are TRBV11-1 and TRBJ1-3, with TRBD1 matching over 8 bases. V gave up 5 bases and J gave up 0 bases; unmatched junction bases: 18. The length of the CDR3 is 20 residues. Per the germline V gene, CDR1 is SGHAT and CDR2 is FQDESV (reference sequence). The CDR3 is CASSARQGPPFGDSGNTIYF. The CDR3 nucleotides are TGTGCCAGCAGCGCCCGACAGGGGCCGCCTTTTGGGGACTCTGGAAACACCATATATTTT.

This clonotype was recorded a few times. The chain links TRBV5-1 to TRBJ2-2; D is possibly TRBD1 (6 bases). The V end was cut by 2 bases, the J end by 2 bases, with 16 bases between. The CDR3 consists of 17 residues. Germline V CDR1 and CDR2: SGHRS, YFSETQ. The CDR3 sequence is CASSFYHRVENTGELFF. DNA of the CDR3: TGCGCCAGCAGCTTCTACCACAGGGTAGAAAACACCGGGGAGCTGTTTTTT.

The CDR3 loop is CASSLSKKETQYF. CDR3 nucleotide sequence: TGTGCCAGCAGCTTATCGAAAAAAGAGACCCAGTACTTC. The chain employs TRBV7-9 and TRBJ2-5; no clear D gene. V lost 2 bases and J lost 3, with 7 bases in between. Germline CDR1 and CDR2: SEHNR and FQNEAQ (reference sequence). The CDR3 runs to 13 residues. Using reference TRBV7-9 and TRBJ2-5 for the parts outside the CDR3, the full variable domain is DTGVSQNPRHKITKRGQNVTFRCDPISEHNRLYWYRQTLGQGPEFLTYFQNEAQLEKSRLLSDRFSAERPKGSFSTLEIQRTEQGDSAMYLCASSLSKKETQYFGPGTRLLVL.

Note on this clonotype: One end of the junction fails to match germline, which may point to a read error. The rearrangement uses TRBV7-9 and TRBJ1-2, with no clear D. The germline V gene has CDR1 SEHNR and CDR2 FQNEAQ (reference sequence). The CDR3 is made up of 15 amino acids. The CDR3 bases are TGTGCCAGCAGCGCTGAAGACACCCCTAACTATGGCTACCCCTTC. This encodes CASSAEDTPNYGYPF.

This clonotype has only a few counts. The chain links TRBV29-1 to TRBJ2-4; weak D call: TRBD2 (6 bases). V dropped 0 bases and J dropped 15 bases, with 18 bases sitting between them. Germline lookup yields CDR1 SQVTM and CDR2 ANQGSEA. The CDR3 consists of 13 residues. This CDR3 reads CSVEDPPTLGRYF. The DNA for the CDR3 is TGCAGCGTTGAAGATCCACCCACCCTCGGGAGGTACTTC.

J is TRBJ1-1 and V is TRBV6-5, with D possibly matching TRBD1 (5 bases). The CDR3 contains 14 residues. The germline V gene encodes CDR1 MNHEY and CDR2 SVGAGI. Trimming removed 5 bases at V and 8 bases at J, with 18 bases between. The DNA for the CDR3 is TGTGCCAGCAGTCATACATACCTCGACAGCGAAGCTTTCTTT. This gives the protein CASSHTYLDSEAFF.

This clonotype showed up just a few times. The CDR3 coding sequence is TGTGCCAGCAGTTCGCGGGCGGGAGTGGTCTCTAGCACAGATACGCAGTATTTT. It encodes CASSSRAGVVSSTDTQYF. The chain has TRBV12-3 or TRBV12-4 and TRBJ2-3, with 7 positions matching TRBD2. The CDR3 runs 18 residues. V lost 4 bases to trimming and J lost 0 bases; unmatched junction nucleotides: 13.

This clonotype was picked up a small number of times. J is TRBJ1-1 and V is TRBV12-3 or TRBV12-4; D remains unclear. Trimming stripped 3 bases from V and 3 bases from J, with 14 bases between. This CDR3 contains 15 residues. This CDR3 is CASSFIQFTYTEAFF. The DNA of the CDR3 is TGTGCCAGCAGTTTCATTCAGTTTACCTACACTGAAGCTTTCTTT.

This clonotype has just a few counts. The V gene is TRBV6-5, the J gene TRBJ2-5, with 9 bases that match TRBD1. CDR3 size: 15 residues. V was clipped by 1 base and J by 2 bases; unmatched bases: 2. In germline, CDR1 is MNHEY, CDR2 SVGAGI. CDR3 sequence (DNA): TGTGCCAGCAGTTACTACAGGGGGCCACAAGAGACCCAGTACTTC. This translates into CASSYYRGPQETQYF.

CDR3 protein: CATSDPNGRLNTGELFF. DNA for the CDR3: TGTGCCACCAGTGATCCCAACGGGCGGTTGAACACCGGGGAGCTGTTTTTT. This sequence joins TRBV24-1 and TRBJ2-2; D ambiguous. The CDR3 runs to 17 residues. The germline CDR1 and CDR2 sequences are KGHDR and SFDVKD. V lost 3 bases and J 1 base, leaving 14 bases between the germline ends.

This clonotype was counted between two and nine times. This chain joins TRBV10-1 and TRBJ2-2; TRBD1 aligns across 8 bases. The CDR3 consists of 17 residues. V was pared by 8 bases and J by 0 bases, with 11 bases of the junction left unmatched. Germline-derived CDR1 and CDR2 are WNHNN and SYGVQD (reference sequence). CDR3 protein: CASRTPDRETNTGELFF. CDR3 DNA sequence: TGCGCCAGCCGCACGCCGGACAGGGAAACGAACACCGGGGAGCTGTTTTTT.

This chain uses TRBV10-2 with TRBJ2-3; 15 bases fit TRBD2. V lost 7 bases, J lost 3 bases, and 8 bases stayed unmatched. Germline lookup yields CDR1 WSHSY and CDR2 SAAADI. The CDR3 runs 17 residues. CDR3 nucleotides: TGCGCCAGCAAAAAAGGGACTAGCGGGAGGAAAACAGATACGCAGTATTTT. This encodes CASKKGTSGRKTDTQYF.

This clonotype was counted many times. V usage is TRBV25-1 and J usage is TRBJ1-4; D is possibly TRBD1 (6 bases). From germline, CDR1 is MGHDK and CDR2 SYGVNS. V lost 4 bases to trimming and J lost 7 bases, with 13 bases between them. This CDR3 region has 14 residues. CDR3 nucleotides: TGTGCCAGCAGTGGAGCGGACAGCCTTGAAAAACTGTTTTTT. Its protein product is CASSGADSLEKLFF.

This clonotype was seen ten or more times. The V call is TRBV11-2, the J call TRBJ2-3; the D gene is possibly TRBD1 (5 bases). CDR1 is SGHAT, CDR2 FQNNGV, per germline. Between the trimmed V and J ends, which lost 5 bases and 3 bases, there was a span of 15 bases. The CDR3 spans 15 residues. CDR3 DNA sequence: TGTGCCAGCAGCCTAGGTGGGCAGGGTACAGATACGCAGTATTTT. Its protein product is CASSLGGQGTDTQYF.

This clonotype was seen repeatedly, ten times or more. The V gene is TRBV11-3, the J gene TRBJ2-3, with 7 bases aligning to TRBD1. V lost 2 bases to trimming and J lost 2 bases; unmatched junction nucleotides: 13. CDR1 SGHNT and CDR2 YENEEA come from the germline V gene. The CDR3 contains 18 residues. The CDR3 reads CASSLRSPDRIYTDTQYF. Written as DNA, the CDR3 is TGTGCCAGCAGCTTAAGGTCGCCGGACAGGATTTACACAGATACGCAGTATTTT.

At least ten counts were recorded for this clonotype. In nucleotides, the CDR3 is TGTGCCAGCACCGGCAGGGGGTCCTACAATGAGCAGTTCTTC. It yields the protein CASTGRGSYNEQFF. This sequence joins TRBV12-3 or TRBV12-4 and TRBJ2-1, with 7 bases lining up with TRBD1. J was trimmed by 1 base and V by 7 bases; bases with no gene match: 4. CDR3 length equals 14 residues.